These T cell receptor beta chains were read from a single sample in a study of blood T cell repertoires in COVID-19. Clones were read by immunoSEQ multiplex PCR, and TCRdb kept only the in-frame ones, dropping some. The sample records about 180,000 clones, roughly 81% being singletons. Source material: peripheral blood. The receptors were gathered from a woman older than 75 with COVID-19, enrolled during active disease. Both conserved end residues are part of each CDR3. Fields, in order: J gene, clone size, D gene, V gene, CDR3 DNA, CDR3 protein. The D gene is left open where the match is weak. Size is omitted from some rows. Given values are once, few, many or a class for expanded clones.

TRBJ1-3	NA	NA	TRBV3-1/TRBV3-2	TGTGCCACCGCCGACAGGCGGAGCTCTGGAAACACCATATATTTT	CATADRRSSGNTIYF
TRBJ2-7	NA	TRBD1	TRBV6-5	TGTGCCAGCAGTTTCGGGACAGGGGCTTTCTACGAGCAGTACTTC	CASSFGTGAFYEQYF
TRBJ2-5	NA	TRBD1	TRBV29-1	TGCAGCGTTGAAAGGGACAGGGGGTACGAGACCCAGTACTTC	CSVERDRGYETQYF
TRBJ1-2	NA	TRBD1	TRBV7-2	TGTGCCAGCAGCTTAGGGTCGCGTCGGTACAGGGGGAACTATGGCTACACCTTC	CASSLGSRRYRGNYGYTF
TRBJ2-1	NA	NA	TRBV5-4	TGTGCCAGCAGCTTGAGTCTTACAGGGGAGCAGTTCTTC	CASSLSLTGEQFF
TRBJ2-1	few	NA	TRBV24-1	TGTGCCACCAGTGTCGCATTGACTAATACTAACTACAATGAGCAGTTCTTC	CATSVALTNTNYNEQFF
TRBJ1-6	NA	TRBD1	TRBV6-6	TGTGCCAGCAGTTACGGACAGGGGGCTCTACGACCCCTCCACTTT	CASSYGQGALRPLHF
TRBJ2-7	NA	TRBD2	TRBV11-2	TGTGCCAGCAGACTGACTAGCGGCTCCTACGAGCAGTACTTC	CASRLTSGSYEQYF
TRBJ1-1	NA	NA	TRBV4-1	TGCGCCAGCAGCCCCCTGGGAGGTATTCTTATGGGCACTGAAGCTTTCTTT	CASSPLGGILMGTEAFF
TRBJ2-1	NA	TRBD2	TRBV2	TGTGCCAGCAGTCTCGGGACTAGCGGCCTCTCCTACAATGAGCAGTTCTTC	CASSLGTSGLSYNEQFF
TRBJ2-7	NA	TRBD2	TRBV20-1	TGCAGTGCTAGTTCGGGGGGGGTCAGCTCCTACGAGCAGTACTTC	CSASSGGVSSYEQYF
TRBJ2-7	few	NA	TRBV11-3	TGTGCCAGCAGCCCGCGACAGGCCCACGAGCAGTACTTC	CASSPRQAHEQYF
TRBJ2-5	few	TRBD2	TRBV7-9	TGTGCCAGCAGCAAACTAGCGGGAGCAGGAGAGACCCAGTACTTC	CASSKLAGAGETQYF
TRBJ1-4	NA	NA	TRBV19	TGTGCCAGTAGTATAGTGGGGGGGAATGAAAAACTGTTTTTT	CASSIVGGNEKLFF
TRBJ2-1	NA	NA	TRBV2	TGTGCCAGCACTCCGACGAGGGTCTCCTACAATGAGCAGTTCTTC	CASTPTRVSYNEQFF
TRBJ2-1	NA	TRBD2	TRBV3-1/TRBV3-2	TGTGCCAGCAGCCTACGGACTAGCTCTTGGGGACACAATGAGCAGTTCTTC	CASSLRTSSWGHNEQFF
TRBJ2-1	NA	NA	TRBV7-2	TGTGCCAGCAGCCCCAGGAGGGCCCAAAATTATGAGCAGTTCTTC	CASSPRRAQNYEQFF
TRBJ1-4	NA	NA	TRBV4-3	TGCGCCAGCAGCATAAGTCCGCCAGGATTAGGGGGTAATGAAAAACTGTTTTTT	CASSISPPGLGGNEKLFF
TRBJ2-4	NA	NA	TRBV5-6	TGTGCCAGCAGCAACAGGGCAGCCAAAAACATTCAGTACTTC	CASSNRAAKNIQYF
TRBJ2-7	NA	TRBD2	TRBV27	TGTGCCAGCGGGACGGCCGCGGGAGGGGGGGAGCAGTACTTC	CASGTAAGGGEQYF
TRBJ2-1	NA	TRBD2	TRBV5-1	TGCGCCAGCAGCTTGGGGGCTAGCGGGAATTACAATGAGCAGTTCTTC	CASSLGASGNYNEQFF
TRBJ1-1	NA	TRBD1	TRBV7-9	TGTGCCAGCAGGGGGCCGGGACAGATAACTGAAGCTTTCTTT	CASRGPGQITEAFF
TRBJ2-7	once	NA	TRBV7-9	TGTGCCAGCAGCCCACAGGGTGGGTCCGACGAGCAGTACTTC	CASSPQGGSDEQYF
TRBJ1-2	NA	NA	TRBV7-2	TGTGCCAGCAGTTTAGCGCGGACTAGGGGCTATGGCTACACCTTC	CASSLARTRGYGYTF
TRBJ1-1	NA	TRBD1	TRBV30	TGTGCCTGGGACAGGGAAGAGGTCACTGAAGCTTTCTTT	CAWDREEVTEAFF
TRBJ2-7	NA	TRBD2	TRBV4-2	TGTGCCAGCAGCCCTACGACTAGCGGGAGGGCGGTAGGCTACGAGCAGTACTTC	CASSPTTSGRAVGYEQYF
TRBJ1-5	NA	TRBD1	TRBV27	TGTGCCAGCAGTCCGACAGGGGCGATTTATAGCAATCAGCCCCAGCATTTT	CASSPTGAIYSNQPQHF
TRBJ2-1	NA	TRBD2	TRBV5-1	TGCGCCAGCAGCTCGACTAGCGGATACAATGAGCAGTTCTTC	CASSSTSGYNEQFF
TRBJ2-3	NA	TRBD1	TRBV12-5	TGTGCTAGTGGTTTGGTAACTTCAGGGGGAGATACGCAGTATTTT	CASGLVTSGGDTQYF
TRBJ1-4	once	TRBD1	TRBV27	TGTGCCAGCAGCCCCTCAGGGGGTCTCGAAAAACTGTTTTTT	CASSPSGGLEKLFF
TRBJ1-6	large	TRBD1	TRBV6-5	TGTGCCAGCAGTTACTCAACAGGGGCAGTATCACCCCTCCACTTT	CASSYSTGAVSPLHF
TRBJ2-3	many	TRBD1	TRBV11-2	TGTGCCAGCAGCTCTGGCGGGGGACAGGGGGCGTGGGGTACGCAGTATTTT	CASSSGGGQGAWGTQYF
TRBJ2-5	NA	NA	TRBV6-1	TGTGCCAGCAGTGAGTTCGCCAATGTCGGGACCCAGTACTTC	CASSEFANVGTQYF